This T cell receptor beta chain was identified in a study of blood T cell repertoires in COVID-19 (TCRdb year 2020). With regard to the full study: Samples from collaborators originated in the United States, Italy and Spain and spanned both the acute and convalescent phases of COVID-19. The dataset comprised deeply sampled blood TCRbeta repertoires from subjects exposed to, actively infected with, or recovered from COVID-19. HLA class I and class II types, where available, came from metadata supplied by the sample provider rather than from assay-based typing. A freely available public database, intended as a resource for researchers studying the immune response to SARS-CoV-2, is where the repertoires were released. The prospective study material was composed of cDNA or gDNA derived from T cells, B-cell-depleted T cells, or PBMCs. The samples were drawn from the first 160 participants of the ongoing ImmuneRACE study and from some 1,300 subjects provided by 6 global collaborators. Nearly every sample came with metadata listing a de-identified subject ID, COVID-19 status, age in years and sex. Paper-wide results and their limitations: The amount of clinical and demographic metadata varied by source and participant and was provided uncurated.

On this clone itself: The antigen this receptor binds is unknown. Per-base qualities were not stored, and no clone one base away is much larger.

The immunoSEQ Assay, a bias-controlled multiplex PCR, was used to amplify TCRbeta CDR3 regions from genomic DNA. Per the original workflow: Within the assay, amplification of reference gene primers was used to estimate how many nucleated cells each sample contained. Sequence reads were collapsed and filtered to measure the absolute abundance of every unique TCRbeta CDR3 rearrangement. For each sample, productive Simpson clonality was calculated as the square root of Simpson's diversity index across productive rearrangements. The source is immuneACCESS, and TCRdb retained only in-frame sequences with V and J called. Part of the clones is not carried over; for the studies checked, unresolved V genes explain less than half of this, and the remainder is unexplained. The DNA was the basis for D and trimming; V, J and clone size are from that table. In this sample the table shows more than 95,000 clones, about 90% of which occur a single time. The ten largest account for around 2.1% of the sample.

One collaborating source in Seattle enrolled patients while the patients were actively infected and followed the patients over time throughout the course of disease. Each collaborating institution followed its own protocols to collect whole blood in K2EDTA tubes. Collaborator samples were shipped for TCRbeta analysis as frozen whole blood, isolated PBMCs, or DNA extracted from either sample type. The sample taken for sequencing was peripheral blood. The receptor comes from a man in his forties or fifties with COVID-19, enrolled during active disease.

The sequenced DNA: TGCGCCAGCAGCTCGTGGACTAGCGGGAGACTGAATGAGCAGTTCTTC. The resulting protein is CASSSWTSGRLNEQFF. The rearrangement combines TRBV5-1 with TRBJ2-1, and TRBD2 aligns with 13 junction nucleotides. V is pruned by 3 bases and J by 7 bases, leaving 7 bases of the junction without a gene match. CDR1 SGHRS and CDR2 YFSETQ were looked up in the germline V gene. The CDR3 starts with the cysteine, ends with the phenylalanine, and has 16 residues. Kept here is only the CDR3 DNA, which spans 48 bases and is read in frame from base 1.